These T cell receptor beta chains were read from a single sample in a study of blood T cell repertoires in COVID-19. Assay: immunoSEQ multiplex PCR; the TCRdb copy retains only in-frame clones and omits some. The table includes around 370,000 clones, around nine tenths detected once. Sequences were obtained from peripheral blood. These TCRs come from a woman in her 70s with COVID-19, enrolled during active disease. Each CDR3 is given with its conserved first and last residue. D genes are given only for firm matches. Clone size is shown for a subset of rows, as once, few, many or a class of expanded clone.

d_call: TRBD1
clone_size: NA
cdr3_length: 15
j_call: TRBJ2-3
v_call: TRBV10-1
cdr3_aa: CASSEEGAPTDTQYF
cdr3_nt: TGCGCCAGCAGTGAGGAGGGGGCGCCGACAGATACGCAGTATTTT

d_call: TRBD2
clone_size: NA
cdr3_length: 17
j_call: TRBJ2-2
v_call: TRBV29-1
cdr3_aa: CSGITGLAGGRTGELFF
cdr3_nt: TGCAGCGGAATCACGGGACTAGCGGGGGGGCGGACCGGGGAGCTGTTTTTT

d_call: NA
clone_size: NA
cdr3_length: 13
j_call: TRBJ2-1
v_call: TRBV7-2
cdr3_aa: CASSLVSVNEQFF
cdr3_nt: TGTGCCAGCAGCTTAGTGTCCGTCAATGAGCAGTTCTTC

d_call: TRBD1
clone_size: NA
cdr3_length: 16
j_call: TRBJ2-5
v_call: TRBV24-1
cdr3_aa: CATSDLGDREQETQYF
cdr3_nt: TGTGCCACCAGTGATTTGGGGGACAGGGAACAAGAGACCCAGTACTTC

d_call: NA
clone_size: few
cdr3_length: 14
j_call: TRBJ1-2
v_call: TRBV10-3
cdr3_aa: CAISESGGNYGYTF
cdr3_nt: TGTGCCATCAGTGAGTCGGGGGGGAACTATGGCTACACCTTC

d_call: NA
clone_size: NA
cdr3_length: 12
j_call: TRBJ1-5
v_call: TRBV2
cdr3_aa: CASSRDAQPQHF
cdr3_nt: TGTGCCAGCAGCAGGGATGCCCAGCCCCAGCATTTT

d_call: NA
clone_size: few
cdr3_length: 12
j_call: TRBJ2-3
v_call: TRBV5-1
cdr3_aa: CASRQNTDTQYF
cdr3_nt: TGCGCCAGCAGACAGAACACAGATACGCAGTATTTT

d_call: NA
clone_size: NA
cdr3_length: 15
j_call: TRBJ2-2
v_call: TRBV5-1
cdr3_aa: CASSRVGPKDGELFF
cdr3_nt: TGCGCCAGCAGTCGGGTGGGGCCTAAGGACGGGGAGCTGTTTTTT

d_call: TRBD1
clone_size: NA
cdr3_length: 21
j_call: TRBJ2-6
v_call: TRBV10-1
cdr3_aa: CASRGDSLCSPLDSGANVLTF
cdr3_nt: TGCGCCAGCAGGGGGGACAGCCTATGCTCCCCTTTAGACTCTGGGGCCAACGTCCTGACTTTC

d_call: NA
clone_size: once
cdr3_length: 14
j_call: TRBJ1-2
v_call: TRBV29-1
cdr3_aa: CSVSLLLTWEGYTF
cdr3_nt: TGCAGCGTTTCCCTCCTCCTAACTTGGGAGGGCTACACCTTC

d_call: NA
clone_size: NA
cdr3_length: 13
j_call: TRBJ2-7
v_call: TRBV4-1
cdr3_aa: CASRRRHDYEQYF
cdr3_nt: TGCGCCAGCCGCCGCCGACACGATTACGAGCAGTACTTC

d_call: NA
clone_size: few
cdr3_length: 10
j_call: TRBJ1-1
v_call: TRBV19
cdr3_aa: CASTGEKAFF
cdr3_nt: TGTGCCAGTACAGGGGAGAAAGCTTTCTTT

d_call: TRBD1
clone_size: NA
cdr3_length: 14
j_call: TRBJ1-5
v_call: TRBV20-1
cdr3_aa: CSASRQGANQPQHF
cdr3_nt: TGCAGTGCTAGTCGGCAGGGGGCTAATCAGCCCCAGCATTTT

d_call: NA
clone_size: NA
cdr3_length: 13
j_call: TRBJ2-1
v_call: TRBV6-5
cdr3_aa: CASEEGLDNEQFF
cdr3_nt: TGTGCCAGCGAGGAGGGACTGGACAATGAGCAGTTCTTC

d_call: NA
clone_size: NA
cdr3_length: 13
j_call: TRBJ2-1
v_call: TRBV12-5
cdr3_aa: CASGLNTYNEQFF
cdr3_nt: TGTGCTAGTGGTTTGAACACGTACAATGAGCAGTTCTTC

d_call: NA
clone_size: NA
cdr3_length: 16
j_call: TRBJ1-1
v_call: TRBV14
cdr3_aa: CASSQAGTRSYTEAFF
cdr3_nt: TGTGCCAGCAGCCAAGCCGGGACACGCTCGTACACTGAAGCTTTCTTT

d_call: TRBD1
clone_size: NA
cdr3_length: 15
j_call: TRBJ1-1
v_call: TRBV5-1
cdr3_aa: CASSSGQGSHTEAFF
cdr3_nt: TGCGCCAGCAGCTCGGGACAGGGGTCTCACACTGAAGCTTTCTTT

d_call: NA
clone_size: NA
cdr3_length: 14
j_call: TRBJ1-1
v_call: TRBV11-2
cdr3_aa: CASIPWGRDTEAFF
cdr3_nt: TGTGCCAGCATCCCCTGGGGGCGGGACACTGAAGCTTTCTTT

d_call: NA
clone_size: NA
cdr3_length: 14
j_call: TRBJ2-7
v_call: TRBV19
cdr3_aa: CATNRDGGTYEQYF
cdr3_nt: TGTGCCACCAACCGGGACGGGGGAACCTACGAGCAGTACTTC

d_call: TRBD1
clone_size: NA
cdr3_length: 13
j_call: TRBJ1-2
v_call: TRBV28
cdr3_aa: CASNIQGIHGYTF
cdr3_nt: TGTGCCAGCAATATACAGGGGATACATGGCTACACCTTC

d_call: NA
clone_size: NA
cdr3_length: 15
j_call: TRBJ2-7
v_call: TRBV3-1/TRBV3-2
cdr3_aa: CASSLKWGGAYEQYF
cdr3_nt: TGTGCCAGCAGCCTAAAGTGGGGCGGGGCTTACGAGCAGTACTTC

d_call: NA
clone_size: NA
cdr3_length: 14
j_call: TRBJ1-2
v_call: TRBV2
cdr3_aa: CASSEPSGYYGYTF
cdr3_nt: TGTGCCAGCAGTGAACCCTCAGGGTACTATGGCTACACCTTC

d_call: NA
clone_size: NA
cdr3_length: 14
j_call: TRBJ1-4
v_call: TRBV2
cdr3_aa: CASSEFREFEKLFF
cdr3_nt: TGTGCCAGCAGTGAATTCCGTGAGTTTGAAAAACTGTTTTTT

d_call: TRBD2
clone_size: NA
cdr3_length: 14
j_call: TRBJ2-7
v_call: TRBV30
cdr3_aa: CAWKSGLAALEQYF
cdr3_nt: TGTGCCTGGAAATCGGGGCTAGCGGCGCTTGAGCAGTACTTC

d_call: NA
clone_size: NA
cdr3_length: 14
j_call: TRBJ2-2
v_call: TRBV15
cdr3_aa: CATSRELRAGELFF
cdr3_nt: TGTGCCACCAGCAGAGAACTGAGGGCCGGGGAGCTGTTTTTT

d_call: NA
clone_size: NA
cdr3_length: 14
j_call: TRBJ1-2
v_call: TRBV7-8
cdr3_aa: CASSLDAGSYGYTF
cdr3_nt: TGTGCCAGCAGCTTAGATGCAGGGTCCTATGGCTACACCTTC

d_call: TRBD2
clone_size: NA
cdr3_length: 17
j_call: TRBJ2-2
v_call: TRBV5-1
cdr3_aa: CASCWGVLAGNTGELFF
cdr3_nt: TGCGCCAGCTGCTGGGGGGTACTAGCGGGGAACACCGGGGAGCTGTTTTTT

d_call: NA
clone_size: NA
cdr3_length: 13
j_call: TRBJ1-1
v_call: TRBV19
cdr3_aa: CASSIDTNTEAFF
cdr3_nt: TGTGCCAGTAGTATCGACACGAACACTGAAGCTTTCTTT

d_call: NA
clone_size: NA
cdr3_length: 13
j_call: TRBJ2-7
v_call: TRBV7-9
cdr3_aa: CASGTQGNYEQYF
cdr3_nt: TGTGCCAGCGGTACACAGGGAAACTACGAGCAGTACTTC

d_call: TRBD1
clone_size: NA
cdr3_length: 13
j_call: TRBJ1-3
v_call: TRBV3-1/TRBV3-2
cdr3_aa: CASNVAGGYTIYF
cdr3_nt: TGTGCCAGCAACGTGGCAGGGGGGTACACCATATATTTT

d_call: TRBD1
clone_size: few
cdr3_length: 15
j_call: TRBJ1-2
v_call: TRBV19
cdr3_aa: CASSRPGTGSYGYTF
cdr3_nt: TGTGCCAGTAGTCGTCCCGGGACAGGGAGCTATGGCTACACCTTC

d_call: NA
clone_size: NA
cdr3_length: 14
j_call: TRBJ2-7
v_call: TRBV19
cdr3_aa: CASSSFPGLYEQYF
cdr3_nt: TGTGCCAGTAGTTCCTTCCCAGGGTTATACGAGCAGTACTTC

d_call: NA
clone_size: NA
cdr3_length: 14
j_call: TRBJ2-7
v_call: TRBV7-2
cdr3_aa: CASSSVGQAYEQYF
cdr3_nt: TGTGCCAGCAGCTCGGTAGGCCAGGCCTACGAGCAGTACTTC

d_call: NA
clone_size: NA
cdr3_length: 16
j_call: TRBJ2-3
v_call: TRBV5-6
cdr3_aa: CASSLVLRESTDTQYF
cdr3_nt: TGTGCCAGCAGCTTGGTGCTGCGGGAAAGCACAGATACGCAGTATTTT

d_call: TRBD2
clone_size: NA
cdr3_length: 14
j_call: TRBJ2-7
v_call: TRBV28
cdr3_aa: CASESGGYSYEQYF
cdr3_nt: TGTGCCAGCGAAAGCGGGGGCTACTCCTACGAGCAGTACTTC

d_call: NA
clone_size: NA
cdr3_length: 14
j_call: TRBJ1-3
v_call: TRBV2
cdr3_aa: CASSEAGLGNTIYF
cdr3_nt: TGTGCCAGCAGTGAAGCTGGCCTCGGAAACACCATATATTTT

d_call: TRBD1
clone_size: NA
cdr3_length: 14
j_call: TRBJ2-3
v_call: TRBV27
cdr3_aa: CASSFGTGGDTQYF
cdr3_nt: TGTGCCAGCAGTTTCGGGACAGGTGGGGATACGCAGTATTTT

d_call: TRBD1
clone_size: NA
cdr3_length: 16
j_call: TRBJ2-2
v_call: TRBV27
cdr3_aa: CASTRRDRGLTGELFF
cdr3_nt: TGTGCCAGCACGCGCCGGGACAGGGGGCTTACCGGGGAGCTGTTTTTT

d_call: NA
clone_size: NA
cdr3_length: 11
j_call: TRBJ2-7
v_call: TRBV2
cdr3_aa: CASGEYREQYF
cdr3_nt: TGTGCCAGCGGGGAGTACCGCGAGCAGTACTTC

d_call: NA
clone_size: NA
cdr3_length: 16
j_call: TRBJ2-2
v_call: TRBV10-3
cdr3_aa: CAISESRGKDTGELFF
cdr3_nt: TGTGCCATCAGTGAGTCACGGGGGAAAGACACCGGGGAGCTGTTTTTT

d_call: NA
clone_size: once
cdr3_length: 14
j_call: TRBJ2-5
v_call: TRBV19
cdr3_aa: CASSIGQGQETQYF
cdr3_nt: TGTGCCAGTAGTATAGGGCAGGGGCAAGAGACCCAGTACTTC

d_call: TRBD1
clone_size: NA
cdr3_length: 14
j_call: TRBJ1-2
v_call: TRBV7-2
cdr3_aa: CASSPVGQGPGYTF
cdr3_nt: TGTGCCAGCAGCCCAGTGGGACAGGGCCCTGGCTACACCTTC

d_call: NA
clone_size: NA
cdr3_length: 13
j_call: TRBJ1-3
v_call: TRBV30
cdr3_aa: CAWSLESGNTIYF
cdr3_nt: TGTGCCTGGAGTCTGGAGAGTGGAAACACCATATATTTT